The 22 T cell receptor beta chains listed next were all sequenced from one sample in a study of identifying expanded T cells in peripheral blood. Measured with immunoSEQ multiplex PCR; TCRdb has only the in-frame clones, and not every one. The table lists approximately 50,000 clones, roughly 82% of them singletons, with 13% to 15% in the top ten. Sequencing used blood. These receptors were taken from a person aged 18 to 70 in good health.

The count of this clone is one. The V and J genes are TRBV4-1 and TRBJ1-1; D ambiguous. Germline CDR1 MGHRA, CDR2 YSYEKL. CDR3 length equals 15 residues. Trimming took 1 base from V and 0 from J, leaving 9 bases between them. The CDR3 sequence: CASSQVPELNTEAFF. The CDR3 nucleotides read TGCGCCAGCAGCCAAGTCCCCGAGTTGAACACTGAAGCTTTCTTT.

The rearrangement joins TRBV19 to TRBJ2-7; D is unresolved. CDR1 LNHDA and CDR2 SQIVND come from the germline V gene (reference sequence). Trimming cost V 3 bases and J 0 bases, with 9 bases left between them. The CDR3 covers 14 residues. CDR3 DNA sequence: TGTGCCAGTAGTATCTCCGCGAGCTCCTACGAGCAGTACTTC. This encodes CASSISASSYEQYF. The full variable domain, rest sourced from reference TRBV19 and TRBJ2-7, is DGGITQSPKYLFRKEGQNVTLSCEQNLNHDAMYWYRQDPGQGLRLIYYSQIVNDFQKGDIAEGYSVSREKKESFPLTVTSAQKNPTAFYLCASSISASSYEQYFGPGTRLTVT.

The chain couples TRBV5-1 to TRBJ1-1; 7 bases line up with TRBD1. CDR1 and CDR2 from the germline V gene are SGHRS and YFSETQ. The CDR3 consists of 14 residues. Germline trimming cut 2 bases from V and 2 bases from J; bases unmatched to any gene: 3. For the CDR3, the DNA is TGCGCCAGCAGCTTTACAGGGGACAACACTGAAGCTTTCTTT. Translated, it gives CASSFTGDNTEAFF. Filled out from reference TRBV5-1 and TRBJ1-1, the complete variable domain reads KAGVTQTPRYLIKTRGQQVTLSCSPISGHRSVSWYQQTPGQGLQFLFEYFSETQRNKGNFPGRFSGRQFSNSRSEMNVSTLELGDSALYLCASSFTGDNTEAFFGQGTRLTVV.

The chain is built from TRBV19 and TRBJ2-7, with 10 bases aligning to TRBD1. The CDR3 has 15 residues. The junction had 10 bases not matched to a gene; V was cut back by 6 bases and J by 5 bases. The germline V gene encodes CDR1 LNHDA and CDR2 SQIVND (reference sequence). The CDR3 is CASSLGQGGTDEQYF. CDR3 DNA sequence: TGTGCCAGTAGCCTCGGACAGGGGGGCACCGACGAGCAGTACTTC.

CDR3 region: CASSPQGGRGETQYF. The CDR3 region has the DNA TGTGCCAGCAGCCCCCAGGGAGGGCGCGGGGAGACCCAGTACTTC. J is TRBJ2-5 and V is TRBV7-3; 7 bases fit TRBD2. Germline V gene lookup returns CDR1 SGHTA and CDR2 FQGTGA. After removal of 5 bases from V and 5 bases from J, the junction contained 11 bases not matched to a gene. The length of the CDR3 is 15 residues.

This chain uses TRBV12-5 with TRBJ1-4, with D perhaps matching TRBD1 (5 bases). V lost 6 bases, J lost 4 bases, and 12 bases lay in between. The CDR3 loop spans 14 amino acids. In germline, CDR1 is LGHNT, CDR2 FRNRAP. The CDR3 loop reads CASGGGRRNEKLFF. The CDR3, as DNA: TGTGCTAGTGGGGGGGGACGTCGTAATGAAAAACTGTTTTTT. The full variable domain, with the rest looked up from reference TRBV12-5 and TRBJ1-4, is DARVTQTPRHKVTEMGQEVTMRCQPILGHNTVFWYRQTMMQGLELLAYFRNRAPLDDSGMPKDRFSAEMPDATLATLKIQPSEPRDSAVYFCASGGGRRNEKLFFGSGTQLSVL.

This chain uses TRBV11-2 with TRBJ2-7; TRBD1 aligns across 12 bases. The germline CDR1 and CDR2 sequences are SGHAT and FQNNGV. The CDR3 has 18 residues. V gave up 1 base and J gave up 7 bases; unmatched junction bases: 14. CDR3 sequence: CASSLAGTGGFGGQEQYF. As DNA, the CDR3 is TGTGCCAGCAGCTTAGCGGGGACAGGGGGCTTTGGCGGCCAAGAGCAGTACTTC.

The CDR3 sequence: CASRSGTSKVNEQFF. CDR3 in DNA: TGTGCCAGCAGATCGGGGACTAGCAAGGTAAATGAGCAGTTCTTC. V and J are TRBV2 and TRBJ2-1; 9 nucleotides match TRBD2. CDR1 and CDR2 (germline): SNHLY, FYNNEI. The CDR3 sequence is 15 residues long. J was trimmed by 7 bases and V by 6 bases; bases with no gene match: 10.

This clone was seen only a few times. The CDR3 loop is CASSIGSGAGTEAFF. The DNA of the CDR3 is TGTGCCAGTAGTATTGGGTCAGGGGCGGGCACTGAAGCTTTCTTT. V usage is TRBV19 and J usage is TRBJ1-1, with TRBD1 as a possible D gene (6 bases). Germline CDR1 LNHDA, CDR2 SQIVND (reference sequence). The germline V and J ends were trimmed by 3 bases and 4 bases, with 15 bases remaining between them. The CDR3 runs to 15 residues.

The sample holds a few counts of this clone. The rearrangement joins TRBV19 to TRBJ1-1; D unclear. V was trimmed by 3 bases and J by 3 bases, leaving 11 bases between them. Germline CDR1 and CDR2: LNHDA and SQIVND (reference sequence). The CDR3 runs to 14 residues. The CDR3 loop is CASSILTGDTEAFF. For the CDR3, the DNA is TGTGCCAGTAGTATCTTGACCGGGGACACTGAAGCTTTCTTT.

The rearrangement joins TRBV7-9 to TRBJ2-5, with D uncertain. V lost 1 base and J 7 bases, leaving 4 bases between the germline ends. CDR3 length: 11 amino acids. The germline V gene encodes CDR1 SEHNR and CDR2 FQNEAQ (reference sequence). DNA of the CDR3: TGTGCCAGCAGCTTAGAGGTGACCCAGTACTTC. Translation: CASSLEVTQYF. Full variable domain (remainder filled in from reference TRBV7-9 and TRBJ2-5): DTGVSQNPRHKITKRGQNVTFRCDPISEHNRLYWYRQTLGQGPEFLTYFQNEAQLEKSRLLSDRFSAERPKGSFSTLEIQRTEQGDSAMYLCASSLEVTQYFGPGTRLLVL.

The chain employs TRBV7-2 and TRBJ1-3; tentatively, D is TRBD1 (6 bases). Germline-derived CDR1 and CDR2 are SGHTA and FQGNSA. Trimming took 1 base from V and 0 from J, leaving 13 bases between them. The CDR3 is 17 amino acids. CDR3 sequence: CASSLDEMTGSGNTIYF. In DNA form, the CDR3 reads TGTGCCAGCAGCTTAGACGAAATGACAGGCTCTGGAAACACCATATATTTT.

The V gene is TRBV7-9, the J gene TRBJ2-1; D is unresolved. Germline V gives CDR1 SEHNR, CDR2 FQNEAQ (reference sequence). Trimming removed 5 bases from V and 12 bases from J, with 17 bases in between. This CDR3 is 13 amino acids long. CDR3 bases: TGTGCCAGCAGCCGAGCAAGGGCAGGCGGGCAGTTCTTC. Translated: CASSRARAGGQFF.

This sequence joins TRBV10-2 and TRBJ2-2, with D possibly TRBD2 on 6 matching bases. CDR3 size: 17 residues. Germline CDR1 is WSHSY and CDR2 is SAAADI. Trimming took off 4 bases at V and 0 bases at J, with 15 bases between the two ends. As DNA, the CDR3 is TGCGCCAGCAGTGTTCCGGGAGCACTCGCGAACACCGGGGAGCTGTTTTTT. It encodes CASSVPGALANTGELFF.

The chain recombines TRBV5-4 with TRBJ1-1; D remains ambiguous. Germline lookup yields CDR1 SGHNT and CDR2 YYREEE (reference sequence). Trimming pared 1 base from V and 0 bases from J, leaving 10 bases between. This CDR3 has 15 residues. DNA for the CDR3: TGTGCCAGCAGCTTGACCCCGGGCGTGAACACTGAAGCTTTCTTT. Amino acids: CASSLTPGVNTEAFF.

This chain links TRBV21-1 with TRBJ2-1; no check of the table's D call, TRBD1, against the DNA was made. TRBV21-1 is a known pseudogene. This CDR3 spans 17 amino acids. CDR3 sequence (DNA): TGTGCCAGCAGCAAAGAAAGAGACAGGGGCTCCTACAATGAGCAGTTCTTC. Protein product: CASSKERDRGSYNEQFF.

The genes are TRBV4-1 and TRBJ2-3; weak D call: TRBD2 (5 bases). This CDR3 spans 15 amino acids. Germline V gives CDR1 MGHRA, CDR2 YSYEKL. The V end lost 0 bases, the J end lost 7 bases, and 14 bases lay between the germline ends. CDR3 amino acids: CASSQDKVGEYTQYF. In DNA form, the CDR3 reads TGCGCCAGCAGCCAAGATAAGGTGGGAGAGTATACGCAGTATTTT.

The rearrangement links TRBV29-1 to TRBJ1-1; 7 nucleotides line up with TRBD1. The V gene end was trimmed by 7 bases and the J gene end by 1 base; junction bases not matched to a gene: 3. In germline, CDR1 is SQVTM, CDR2 ANQGSEA. The CDR3 sequence is 12 residues long. CDR3: CSAGQTNTEAFF. CDR3 nucleotides: TGCAGCGCGGGACAGACGAACACTGAAGCTTTCTTT.

The chain recombines TRBV29-1 with TRBJ2-5; a possible D gene is TRBD1 (6 bases). The V gene's germline CDR1 is SQVTM and CDR2 ANQGSEA. The CDR3 consists of 14 residues. The ends were cut back, 4 bases at V and 5 bases at J, with 17 bases in the middle. The CDR3 here is CSVVGAGAGETQYF. As DNA, the CDR3 is TGCAGCGTTGTGGGGGCAGGGGCAGGGGAGACCCAGTACTTC.

This sequence joins TRBV2 and TRBJ1-1; 8 bases map to TRBD1. This CDR3 has 17 amino acids. The junction had 11 bases not matched to a gene; V was cut back by 2 bases and J by 3 bases. CDR1 and CDR2 (germline): SNHLY, FYNNEI. CDR3 in amino acids: CASSERAGGLGDTEAFF. CDR3 sequence (DNA): TGTGCCAGCAGTGAACGGGCAGGGGGCCTAGGGGACACTGAAGCTTTCTTT.

This chain links TRBV29-1 with TRBJ2-5; TRBD2 is a possible D gene (6 bases). V was cut by 4 bases and J by 5 bases, with 17 bases left in between. The CDR3 is made up of 14 amino acids. Germline loops: CDR1 SQVTM, CDR2 ANQGSEA. CDR3 sequence (DNA): TGCAGCGTTGTCTTTTTGGGGACTGGGGAGACCCAGTACTTC. It specifies CSVVFLGTGETQYF.

The genes are TRBV30 and TRBJ1-1; possible D gene TRBD1, 6 bases. V was shortened by 4 bases and J by 0 bases, with 27 bases between the two germline ends. Germline CDR1 GTSNPN, CDR2 SVGIG (reference sequence). The CDR3 is 19 amino acids. The CDR3 DNA is TGTGCCTGGACGGACGAGATACCCGAAAGGACAGCAATGAACACTGAAGCTTTCTTT. Its translation is CAWTDEIPERTAMNTEAFF. Using reference TRBV30 and TRBJ1-1 for the parts outside the CDR3, the full variable domain is SQTIHQWPATLVQPVGSPLSLECTVEGTSNPNLYWYRQAAGRGLQLLFYSVGIGQISSEVPQNLSASRPQDRQFILSSKKLLLSDSGFYLCAWTDEIPERTAMNTEAFFGQGTRLTVV.